This TCR beta chain is from a study of T cells in Graves' hyperthyroidism and ophthalmopathy. Amplification of TCR beta CDR3 regions was performed using RNA transcripts as template. In the first-round RT-PCR of the TCR CDR3, the HTBI primer set was used. A single record per CDR3 protein comes from TCRdb applying MiXCR to the multiplex PCR reads. This table holds roughly 570,000 distinct CDR3 sequences, 40% to 55% found once. Study-wide results and caveats: In blood, most of the thyroid clonotypes expanded above 0.001 were also present.

This clonotype was picked up many times. Its matching antigen is unknown. This CDR3 contains 14 residues. Germline V gene lookup returns CDR1 SNHLY and CDR2 FYNNEI. V shed 7 bases, J shed 6 bases, and the junction held 9 bases outside the gene matches. The rearrangement uses TRBV2 and TRBJ1-5, with 7 bases that match TRBD1. The receptor's source is an adult woman with Graves' disease, either hyperthyroidism or ophthalmopathy (not recorded which). Material for sequencing was peripheral blood or thyroid tissue (not recorded which). The CDR3 DNA reads as TGTGCCAGCACCTTTCAGGGGGTTCCTCAGCCCCAGCATTTT. Its translation: CASTFQGVPQPQHF.